This TCR beta chain was documented in a study of T-cell memory formation after mild COVID-19. General study results and limits: Clones which contracted sat mainly in CM and EM if CD4+, and in EMRA if CD8+.

CDR1 and CDR2 (germline): SGHTA, FQGNSA. The CDR3 is 15 amino acids. V lost 3 bases, J lost 4 bases, and 5 bases stayed unmatched. Via MiXCR, TCRdb re-called the 5' RACE reads, giving one row per CDR3 protein. The repertoire has 300,000 to 350,000 distinct CDR3 sequences, around 13% of them found once; the top ten carry about 20%. This clonotype was counted only a few times. Its antigen remains unidentified. This chain uses TRBV7-2 with TRBJ2-1, with 8 bases that match TRBD1. The sequencing sample was made of PBMCs or a T cell subset sorted from them (not recorded which). The sequence was collected from a man aged 18 to 30 who had mild COVID-19 (a few samples of this study predate the infection). Cell type and time point are not known. The CDR3 DNA reads TGTGCCAGCAGCTTGACAGGGGAAGGATACAATGAGCAGTTCTTC. It is translated as CASSLTGEGYNEQFF.